This passage covers 31 T cell receptor beta chains from one sample sequenced in a study of STAT5B mutations in CD4+ large granular lymphocyte leukemia. Libraries were prepared by immunoSEQ multiplex PCR; TCRdb keeps only in-frame clonotypes and omits some of them. The data contain roughly 46,000 clones, 65% to 85% of them singletons. Sequenced input: CD4+ T cells from blood buffy coats. These receptors came from a human donor in good health.

The J gene is TRBJ2-7, the V gene TRBV6-6; TRBD2 agrees at 7 bases. From germline, CDR1 is MNHNY and CDR2 SVGAGI (reference sequence). With V trimmed by 8 bases and J by 4 bases, 2 bases remained unmatched. This CDR3 region has 11 residues. The CDR3 bases are TGTGCCAGCGGGAGGGAATACGAGCAGTACTTC. Its translation is CASGREYEQYF.

The chain links TRBV5-1 to TRBJ2-6, with D perhaps matching TRBD1 or TRBD2 (5 bases each). This CDR3 region has 14 residues. Germline values: CDR1 SGHRS, CDR2 YFSETQ. The V end lost 4 bases, the J end lost 0 bases, and 5 bases lay between the germline ends. The CDR3 loop is CASSGTSGANVLTF. The CDR3 region has the DNA TGCGCCAGCAGCGGGACCTCTGGGGCCAACGTCCTGACTTTC.

The chain couples TRBV12-5 to TRBJ1-1; D is perhaps TRBD1 (5 bases). Trimming removed 0 bases from V and 8 bases from J, with 22 bases in between. The CDR3 is 17 residues long. Germline-derived CDR1 and CDR2 are LGHNT and FRNRAP. CDR3 DNA sequence: TGTGCTAGTGGTTTGGTACTAAGTATCGACGGACACTACGAAGCTTTCTTT. It specifies CASGLVLSIDGHYEAFF.

This chain connects TRBV5-5 to TRBJ2-1; a possible D gene is TRBD2 (5 bases). The V gene lost 4 bases and the J gene lost 0 bases, with 11 bases spanning the gap. The CDR3 runs 15 residues. Germline CDR1 and CDR2: SGHKS and YYEKEE (reference sequence). The CDR3 sequence: CASSPSGISYNEQFF. In DNA form, the CDR3 reads TGTGCCAGCAGCCCGAGCGGAATCTCCTACAATGAGCAGTTCTTC.

The chain is built from TRBV18 and TRBJ1-2; 7 bases are shared with TRBD1. V was clipped by 5 bases and J by 8 bases; unmatched bases: 11. Germline V gives CDR1 KGHSH, CDR2 LQKENI. The length of the CDR3 is 14 residues. The CDR3 protein is CASSAGQATGGYTF. CDR3 DNA sequence: TGTGCCAGCTCAGCAGGACAGGCTACCGGGGGCTACACCTTC. The full variable domain, in which reference TRBV18 and TRBJ1-2 provide the parts outside the CDR3, is NAGVMQNPRHLVRRRGQEARLRCSPMKGHSHVYWYRQLPEEGLKFMVYLQKENIIDESGMPKERFSAEFPKEGPSILRIQQVVRGDSAAYFCASSAGQATGGYTFGSGTRLTVV.

This clone turned up a few times. The chain employs TRBV7-9 and TRBJ1-3; 7 nucleotides line up with TRBD1. Germline CDR1 reads SEHNR; CDR2 reads FQNEAQ (reference sequence). This CDR3 contains 15 residues. V lost 5 bases, J lost 4 bases, and 8 bases stayed unmatched. Written as DNA, the CDR3 is TGTGCCAGCAGCGACGACAGGGTGCCCGGAAACACCATATATTTT. Its protein is CASSDDRVPGNTIYF. Full variable domain (outside the CDR3, taken from reference TRBV7-9 and TRBJ1-3): DTGVSQNPRHKITKRGQNVTFRCDPISEHNRLYWYRQTLGQGPEFLTYFQNEAQLEKSRLLSDRFSAERPKGSFSTLEIQRTEQGDSAMYLCASSDDRVPGNTIYFGEGSWLTVV.

The rearrangement uses TRBV15 and TRBJ1-6; a weak D match, TRBD1 (6 bases). Germline V gene data show CDR1 as LNHNV and CDR2 as YYDKDF (reference sequence). V lost 5 bases and J 9 bases, leaving 17 bases between the germline ends. The CDR3 consists of 15 residues. The CDR3 DNA is TGTGCCACCAGCCCTCGGACAGCCATTGTTTCACCCCTCCACTTT. Translating it yields CATSPRTAIVSPLHF.

The chain employs TRBV6-1 and TRBJ2-3; D is undetermined. V shed 7 bases and J shed 2 bases, with 13 bases lying between them. CDR1 is MNHNS and CDR2 is SASEGT in the germline V gene. The length of the CDR3 is 14 residues. The CDR3 reads CASKMVGVTDTQYF. The CDR3 region has the DNA TGTGCCAGCAAAATGGTGGGTGTCACAGATACGCAGTATTTT.

The V and J genes are TRBV29-1 and TRBJ2-1; D is unresolved. The germline V and J ends were trimmed by 4 bases and 5 bases, with 21 bases remaining between them. This CDR3 is 16 amino acids long. Germline V lookup: CDR1 SQVTM, CDR2 ANQGSEA. CDR3 nucleotide sequence: TGCAGCGTTGGGACCCTCCTATCTTCCTTCGACAATGAGCAGTTCTTC. This translates into CSVGTLLSSFDNEQFF.

Regarding this clone: At one of its ends the junction is not consistent with the germline gene, which may arise from a read error. The rearrangement uses TRBV19 and TRBJ2-7, with 8 bases that match TRBD2. This CDR3 has 15 residues. CDR1 is LNHDA, CDR2 SQIVND, per germline (reference sequence). The CDR3 spells CVSSMVGGAIYEQYF. In nucleotides, the CDR3 is TGTGTCAGTAGTATGGTCGGGGGGGCTATCTACGAGCAGTACTTC.

The rearrangement links TRBV29-1 to TRBJ2-7; perhaps TRBD2 as D (6 bases). CDR1 and CDR2 from the germline V gene are SQVTM and ANQGSEA. This CDR3 spans 13 amino acids. Trimming removed 3 bases from V and 4 bases from J, with 13 bases in between. The CDR3 sequence: CSVDGPAGYEQYF. The CDR3 nucleotides read TGCAGCGTTGATGGTCCGGCGGGGTACGAGCAGTACTTC.

This clone was observed once. The chain employs TRBV7-9 and TRBJ1-4; no clear D. V lost 1 base to trimming and J lost 7 bases, with 7 bases between them. The CDR3 spans 13 residues. CDR1 SEHNR and CDR2 FQNEAQ come from the germline V gene (reference sequence). In DNA form, the CDR3 reads TGTGCCAGCAGCTTAGGCAACGTTGAAAAACTGTTTTTT. This encodes CASSLGNVEKLFF.

The J gene is TRBJ2-2, the V gene TRBV7-6; TRBD2 might be the D (6 bases). The CDR3 totals 17 residues. V lost 5 bases, J lost 2 bases, and 18 bases lay in between. Germline V gene data show CDR1 as SGHVS and CDR2 as FNYEAQ. CDR3 DNA: TGTGCCAGCAGCCCCGGAGGGGTAACTACTAACACCGGGGAGCTGTTTTTT. Translating gives CASSPGGVTTNTGELFF.

The chain has TRBV5-1 and TRBJ2-7, with unresolved D. V dropped 2 bases and J dropped 4 bases, with 22 bases sitting between them. The CDR3 loop spans 17 amino acids. Germline lookup yields CDR1 SGHRS and CDR2 YFSETQ. The CDR3 nucleotides are TGCGCCAGCAGCTTCCACACCCGGACGGATACGCGGTACGAGCAGTACTTC. Translation: CASSFHTRTDTRYEQYF.

The V and J genes are TRBV7-2 and TRBJ1-2; 8 positions agree with TRBD1. Germline assignment: CDR1 SGHTA and CDR2 FQGNSA. This CDR3 has 14 residues. Trimming removed 5 bases from V and 4 bases from J; junction bases left unmatched: 6. CDR3 protein: CASSTRDRFYGYTF. The CDR3 nucleotides read TGTGCCAGCAGCACCCGGGACAGGTTCTATGGCTACACCTTC.

V gene TRBV7-9 combines with J gene TRBJ2-6; 7 bases match TRBD1. This CDR3 comprises 13 residues. Germline V gives CDR1 SEHNR, CDR2 FQNEAQ (reference sequence). Unmatched junction bases numbered 3, after V lost 11 bases and J lost 2 bases. CDR3 protein: CAGDRAGANVLTF. CDR3 DNA: TGTGCCGGCGACAGGGCTGGGGCCAACGTCCTGACTTTC.

V is TRBV11-2 and J is TRBJ2-5; D possibly corresponds to TRBD1 (6 bases). Germline CDR1 and CDR2: SGHAT and FQNNGV. The V gene lost 0 bases and the J gene lost 5 bases, with 16 bases spanning the gap. The CDR3 is 16 residues long. As DNA, the CDR3 is TGTGCCAGCAGCTTAGAAAGGGGGTCTATAGGGGAGACCCAGTACTTC. The encoded protein is CASSLERGSIGETQYF.

J is TRBJ1-2 and V is TRBV7-2; 10 bases agree with TRBD1. J gave up 7 bases and V 5 bases, and 4 bases lay outside the gene matches. Per the germline V gene, CDR1 is SGHTA and CDR2 is FQGNSA. This CDR3 is 13 amino acids long. CDR3 sequence reads: CASSPRQGAGYTF. The CDR3 coding sequence is TGTGCCAGCAGCCCCAGACAGGGGGCTGGCTACACCTTC.

The CDR3 protein is CASSPTGGGQTQYF. The CDR3 DNA is TGTGCCAGCAGCCCAACAGGGGGGGGCCAGACCCAGTACTTC. The V gene is TRBV7-6, the J gene TRBJ2-5; D is possibly TRBD1 (8 bases). The CDR3 consists of 14 residues. Deletions cut 5 bases from V and 6 bases from J, with 16 bases between. CDR1 is SGHVS, CDR2 FNYEAQ, per germline.

V is TRBV9 and J is TRBJ2-1; D perhaps matches TRBD2 (5 bases). Trimming shortened V by 7 bases and J by 7 bases, and 15 bases separated the two germline ends. The CDR3 has 13 amino acids. Germline CDR1 reads SGDLS; CDR2 reads YYNGEE. CDR3 DNA sequence: TGTGCCAGCGGAGGACGTCGTACGAATGAGCAGTTCTTC. As protein: CASGGRRTNEQFF.

This clone was found a few times. V and J are TRBV4-1 and TRBJ1-5; a weak D match, TRBD1 (6 bases). Deletions cut 4 bases from V and 0 bases from J, with 13 bases between. The CDR3 runs 16 residues. Germline V gives CDR1 MGHRA, CDR2 YSYEKL. CDR3 coding DNA: TGCGCCAGCAGCCCATCGAGGGGGTATAGCAATCAGCCCCAGCATTTT. Translated: CASSPSRGYSNQPQHF.

The rearrangement joins TRBV5-1 to TRBJ2-7, with TRBD1 identical over 9 bases. Trimming at V came to 0 bases and at J to 5 bases, leaving 6 bases not matched to a gene. The CDR3 totals 15 residues. From germline, CDR1 is SGHRS and CDR2 YFSETQ. CDR3 amino acids: CASSLVPGQGNEQYF. CDR3 DNA: TGCGCCAGCAGCTTGGTCCCGGGACAGGGTAACGAGCAGTACTTC.

The V gene is TRBV28, the J gene TRBJ2-4; the D gene is possibly TRBD2 (6 bases). V was clipped by 2 bases and J by 0 bases, with 8 bases between them. Germline assignment: CDR1 MDHEN and CDR2 SYDVKM. The CDR3 sequence is 15 residues long. CDR3 loop: CASSLVGGAKNIQYF. In DNA form, the CDR3 reads TGTGCCAGCAGTTTAGTGGGAGGAGCCAAAAACATTCAGTACTTC.

The V and J genes are TRBV28 and TRBJ1-5, with a weak D call TRBD1 (5 bases). This CDR3 has 17 amino acids. V shed 5 bases and J shed 0 bases, with 17 bases lying between them. Germline CDR1 reads MDHEN; CDR2 reads SYDVKM. The chain's CDR3 is CASSPRGADNSNQPQHF. DNA of the CDR3: TGTGCCAGCAGTCCCCGCGGGGCCGATAATAGCAATCAGCCCCAGCATTTT.

A few counts support this clone. The gene calls are TRBV4-1 and TRBJ2-3; 7 bases map to TRBD1. There are 15 residues in the CDR3. The V segment lost 0 bases and the J segment 2 bases; nucleotides outside the gene matches: 2. Germline assignment: CDR1 MGHRA and CDR2 YSYEKL. The chain's CDR3 is CASSQEGTDTDTQYF. The CDR3 DNA sequence: TGCGCCAGCAGCCAAGAGGGGACAGACACAGATACGCAGTATTTT.

The chain recombines TRBV6-5 with TRBJ2-2; D possibly corresponds to TRBD1 (6 bases). CDR3 size: 16 residues. Looked up from germline, CDR1 is MNHEY and CDR2 is SVGAGI. The V end lost 2 bases, the J end lost 0 bases, and 10 bases lay between the germline ends. The CDR3 DNA is TGTGCCAGCAGTTACAACAGGGACGCGAACACCGGGGAGCTGTTTTTT. This codes for CASSYNRDANTGELFF.

V is TRBV28 and J is TRBJ2-6, with D perhaps TRBD1 (6 bases). This CDR3 region has 16 residues. Per germline, CDR1 MDHEN and CDR2 SYDVKM. Trimming left V 8 bases short and J 0 bases short, with 14 bases between. The CDR3 sequence: CASGARGRSGANVLTF. CDR3 nucleotides: TGTGCCAGCGGGGCCAGGGGTCGCTCTGGGGCCAACGTCCTGACTTTC. Full variable domain (missing parts from reference TRBV28 and TRBJ2-6): DVKVTQSSRYLVKRTGEKVFLECVQDMDHENMFWYRQDPGLGLRLIYFSYDVKMKEKGDIPEGYSVSREKKERFSLILESASTNQTSMYLCASGARGRSGANVLTFGAGSRLTVL.

The chain couples TRBV10-1 to TRBJ2-2; 11 bases map to TRBD2. CDR1 and CDR2 from the germline V gene are WNHNN and SYGVQD (reference sequence). This CDR3 is built from 15 residues. V was clipped by 6 bases and J by 6 bases; unmatched bases: 6. This chain's CDR3 is CASSDSGRAPGELFF. The CDR3 DNA reads as TGCGCCAGCAGCGATAGCGGGAGGGCCCCCGGGGAGCTGTTTTTT.

The chain has TRBV10-3 and TRBJ1-3; unclear D gene. CDR1 and CDR2 from the germline V gene are ENHRY and SYGVKD. V gave up 10 bases and J gave up 0 bases, with 13 bases separating them. The CDR3 consists of 14 residues. The CDR3 coding sequence is TGTGCCACCACCCAGGACCTCTCTGGAAACACCATATATTTT. It translates to CATTQDLSGNTIYF.

This sequence joins TRBV14 and TRBJ2-5, with D hard to call. Germline CDR1 SGHDN, CDR2 FVKESK. Trimming pared 0 bases from V and 4 bases from J, leaving 15 bases between. The length of the CDR3 is 16 residues. The CDR3 nucleotides are TGTGCCAGCAGCCAAGATCGAATGGCTAGGCTAGAGACCCAGTACTTC. The encoded protein is CASSQDRMARLETQYF.

V usage is TRBV6-5 and J usage is TRBJ2-7, with 7 positions matching TRBD2. V dropped 7 bases and J dropped 4; count of bases not matched to a gene: 13. CDR3 length: 15 amino acids. The germline V gene encodes CDR1 MNHEY and CDR2 SVGAGI. The CDR3 bases are TGTGCCAGCACCCCCGACCTAGGGACTACATACGAGCAGTACTTC. Translating gives CASTPDLGTTYEQYF.